This T cell receptor (beta chain) emerged from a study of blood T cells in healthy people across ages. Trimming removed 6 bases from V and 3 bases from J; junction bases left unmatched: 9. The CDR3 sequence is 15 residues long. This clonotype was seen at least ten times. A second roughly 7 to 11 cycle PCR used barcoded and J-beta primers. MiXCR was run by TCRdb on the 5' RACE reads, yielding one entry per CDR3 protein. The repertoire holds around 870,000 distinct CDR3 sequences, around 26% seen once, with 15% to 20% in the top ten. This TCR derives from a woman older than 75 in good health. This chain links TRBV12-3 or TRBV12-4 with TRBJ1-2; 8 bases fit TRBD1. The sample taken for sequencing was blood. The CDR3 bases are TGTGCCAGCAGCGCGCCACGCAGGGGGCACTATGGCTACACCTTC. This gives the protein CASSAPRRGHYGYTF.